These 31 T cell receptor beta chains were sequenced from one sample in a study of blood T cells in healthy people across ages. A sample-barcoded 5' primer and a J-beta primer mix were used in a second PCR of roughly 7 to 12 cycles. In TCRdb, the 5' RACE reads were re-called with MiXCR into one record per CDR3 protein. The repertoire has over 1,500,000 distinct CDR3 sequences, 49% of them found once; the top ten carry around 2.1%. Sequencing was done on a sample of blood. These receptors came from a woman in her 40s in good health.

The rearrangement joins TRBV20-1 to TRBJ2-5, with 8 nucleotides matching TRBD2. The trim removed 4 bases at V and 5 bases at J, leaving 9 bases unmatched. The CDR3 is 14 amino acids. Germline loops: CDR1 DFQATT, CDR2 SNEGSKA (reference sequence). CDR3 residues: CSAIPGLAVETQYF. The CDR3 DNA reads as TGCAGTGCTATACCTGGACTAGCTGTCGAGACCCAGTACTTC.

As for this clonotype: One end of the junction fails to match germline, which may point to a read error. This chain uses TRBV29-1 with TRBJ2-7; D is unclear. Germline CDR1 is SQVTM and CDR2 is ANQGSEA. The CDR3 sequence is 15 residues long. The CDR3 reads CRHGGSLVFGYEQYF. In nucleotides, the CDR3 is TGTCGGCATGGTGGCTCACTTGTTTTCGGCTACGAGCAGTACTTC.

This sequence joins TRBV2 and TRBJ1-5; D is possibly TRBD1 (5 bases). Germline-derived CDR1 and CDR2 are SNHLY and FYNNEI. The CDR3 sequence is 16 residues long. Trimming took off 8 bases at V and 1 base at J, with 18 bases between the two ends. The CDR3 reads CASHGQGPRSNQPQHF. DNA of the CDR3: TGTGCCAGCCACGGTCAGGGTCCCAGGAGCAATCAGCCCCAGCATTTT.

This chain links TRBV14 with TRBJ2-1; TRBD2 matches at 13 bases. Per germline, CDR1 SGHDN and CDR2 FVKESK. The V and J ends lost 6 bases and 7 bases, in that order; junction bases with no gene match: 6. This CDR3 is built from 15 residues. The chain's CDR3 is CASRPTSGGRNEQFF. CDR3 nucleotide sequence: TGTGCCAGCAGGCCGACTAGCGGGGGGCGAAATGAGCAGTTCTTC.

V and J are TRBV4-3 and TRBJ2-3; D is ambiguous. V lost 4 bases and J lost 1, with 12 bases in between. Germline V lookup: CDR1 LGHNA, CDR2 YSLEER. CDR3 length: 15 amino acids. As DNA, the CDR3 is TGCGCCAGCAGCCGGATGGCCGAAGGCACAGATACGCAGTATTTT. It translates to CASSRMAEGTDTQYF.

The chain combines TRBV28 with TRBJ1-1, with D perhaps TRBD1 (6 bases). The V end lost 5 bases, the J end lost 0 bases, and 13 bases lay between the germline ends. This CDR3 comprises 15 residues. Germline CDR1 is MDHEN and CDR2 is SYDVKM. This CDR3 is CASSRTDSVNTEAFF. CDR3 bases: TGTGCCAGCAGTCGAACGGACAGCGTGAACACTGAAGCTTTCTTT.

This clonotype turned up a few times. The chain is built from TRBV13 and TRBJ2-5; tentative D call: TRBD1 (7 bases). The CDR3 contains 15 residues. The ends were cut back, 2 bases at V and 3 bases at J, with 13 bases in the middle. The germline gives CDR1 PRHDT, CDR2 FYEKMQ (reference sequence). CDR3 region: CASSLQGGKEETQYF. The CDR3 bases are TGTGCCAGCAGCTTACAGGGGGGTAAAGAAGAGACCCAGTACTTC.

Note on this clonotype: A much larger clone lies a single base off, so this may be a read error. CDR3 in amino acids: CASSPGGPNYDYTF. CDR3 coding DNA: TGTGCCAGCAGCCCGGGGGGCCCGAACTATGACTACACCTTC. V gene TRBV5-8 combines with J gene TRBJ1-2; a weak D match, TRBD1 (6 bases). Germline assignment: CDR1 SGHTS and CDR2 YDEGEE. This CDR3 has 14 amino acids.

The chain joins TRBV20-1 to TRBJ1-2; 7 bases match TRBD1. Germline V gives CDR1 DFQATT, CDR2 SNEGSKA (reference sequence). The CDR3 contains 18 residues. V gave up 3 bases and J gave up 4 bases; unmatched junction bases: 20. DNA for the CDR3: TGCAGTGCTAGGGATGTCGGAGGCAGGGGGTCGGTAACCTATGGCTACACCTTC. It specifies CSARDVGGRGSVTYGYTF.

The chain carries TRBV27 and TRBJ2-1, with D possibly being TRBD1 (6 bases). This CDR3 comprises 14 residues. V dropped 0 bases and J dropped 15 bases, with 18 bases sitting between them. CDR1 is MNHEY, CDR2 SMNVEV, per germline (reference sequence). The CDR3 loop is CASSLSVVEQGWFF. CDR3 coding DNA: TGTGCCAGCAGTTTATCAGTGGTCGAGCAGGGGTGGTTCTTC.

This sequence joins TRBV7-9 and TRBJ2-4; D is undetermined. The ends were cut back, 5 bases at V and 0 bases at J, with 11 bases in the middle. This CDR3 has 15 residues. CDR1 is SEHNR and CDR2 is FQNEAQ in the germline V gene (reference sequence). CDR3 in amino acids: CASSQTFSAKNIQYF. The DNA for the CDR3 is TGTGCCAGCAGCCAGACTTTTTCAGCCAAAAACATTCAGTACTTC. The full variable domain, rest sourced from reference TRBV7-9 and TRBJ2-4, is DTGVSQNPRHKITKRGQNVTFRCDPISEHNRLYWYRQTLGQGPEFLTYFQNEAQLEKSRLLSDRFSAERPKGSFSTLEIQRTEQGDSAMYLCASSQTFSAKNIQYFGAGTRLSVL.

The CDR3 sequence: CASSRRGRRNQPQHF. CDR3 nucleotides: TGTGCCAGCAGTCGAAGAGGACGGAGAAATCAGCCCCAGCATTTT. The chain is built from TRBV6-5 and TRBJ1-5; the D is unclear. The CDR3 has 15 residues. In germline, CDR1 is MNHEY, CDR2 SVGAGI. Trimming shortened V by 5 bases and J by 4 bases, and 15 bases separated the two germline ends.

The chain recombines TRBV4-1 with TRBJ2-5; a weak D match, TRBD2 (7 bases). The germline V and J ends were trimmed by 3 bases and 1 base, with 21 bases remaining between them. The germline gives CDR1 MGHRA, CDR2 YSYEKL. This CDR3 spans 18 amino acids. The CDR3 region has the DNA TGCGCCAGCAGCCATCCGGGACGTGGGGGAGGGGGCCAAGAGACCCAGTACTTC. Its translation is CASSHPGRGGGGQETQYF.

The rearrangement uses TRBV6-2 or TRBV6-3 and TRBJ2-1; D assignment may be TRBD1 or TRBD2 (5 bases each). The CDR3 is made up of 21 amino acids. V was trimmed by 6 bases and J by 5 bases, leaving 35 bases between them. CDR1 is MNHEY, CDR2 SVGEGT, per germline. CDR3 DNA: TGTGCCAGCAGGGGGTTGTTGGGGGTTCCCCAATCCCTAAAACGCGACAATGAGCAGTTCTTC. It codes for CASRGLLGVPQSLKRDNEQFF.

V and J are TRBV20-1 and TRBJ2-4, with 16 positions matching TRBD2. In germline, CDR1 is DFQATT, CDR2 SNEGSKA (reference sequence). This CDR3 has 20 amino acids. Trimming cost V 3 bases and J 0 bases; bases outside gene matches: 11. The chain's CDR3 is CSARTGTSGGGKIAKNIQYF. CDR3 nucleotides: TGCAGTGCTAGGACCGGGACTAGCGGGGGGGGAAAAATAGCCAAAAACATTCAGTACTTC.

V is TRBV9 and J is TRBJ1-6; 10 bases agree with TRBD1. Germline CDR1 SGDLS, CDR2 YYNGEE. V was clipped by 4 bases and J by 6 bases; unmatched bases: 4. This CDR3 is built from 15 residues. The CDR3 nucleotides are TGTGCCAGCAGCCCTCGGACAGGGGGTAATTCACCCCTCCACTTT. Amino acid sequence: CASSPRTGGNSPLHF.

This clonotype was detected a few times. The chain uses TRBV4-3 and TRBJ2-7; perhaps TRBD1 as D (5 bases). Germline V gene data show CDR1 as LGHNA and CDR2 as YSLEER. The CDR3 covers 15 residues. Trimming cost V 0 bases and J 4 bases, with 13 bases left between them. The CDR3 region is CASSQDGLGDYEQYF. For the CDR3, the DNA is TGCGCCAGCAGCCAAGATGGGTTAGGGGATTACGAGCAGTACTTC.

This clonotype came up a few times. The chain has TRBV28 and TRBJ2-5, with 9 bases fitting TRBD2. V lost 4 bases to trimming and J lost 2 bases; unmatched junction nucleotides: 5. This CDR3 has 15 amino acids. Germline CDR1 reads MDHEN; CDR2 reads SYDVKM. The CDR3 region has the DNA TGTGCCAGCAGTTATCCCAGCGGGGGGCAAGAGACCCAGTACTTC. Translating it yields CASSYPSGGQETQYF.

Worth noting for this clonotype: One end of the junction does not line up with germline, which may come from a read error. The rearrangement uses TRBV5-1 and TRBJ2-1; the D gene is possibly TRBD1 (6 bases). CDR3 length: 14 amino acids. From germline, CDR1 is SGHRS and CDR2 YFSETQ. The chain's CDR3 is CARSLGTLYNEQFF. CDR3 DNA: TGCGCCAGGAGCTTGGGGACACTTTACAATGAGCAGTTCTTC.

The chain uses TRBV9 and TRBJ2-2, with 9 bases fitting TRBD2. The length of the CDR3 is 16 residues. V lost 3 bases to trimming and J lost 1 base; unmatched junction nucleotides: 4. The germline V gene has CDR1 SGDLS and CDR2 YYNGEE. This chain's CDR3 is CASSARLAVNTGELFF. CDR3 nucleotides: TGTGCCAGCAGCGCCAGACTAGCGGTGAACACCGGGGAGCTGTTTTTT.

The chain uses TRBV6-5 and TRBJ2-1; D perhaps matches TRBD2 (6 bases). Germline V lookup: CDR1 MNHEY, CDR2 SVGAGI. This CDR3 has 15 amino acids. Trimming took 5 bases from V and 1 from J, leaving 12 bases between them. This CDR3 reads CASSGGKRSYNEQFF. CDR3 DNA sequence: TGTGCCAGCAGTGGAGGGAAAAGGTCCTACAATGAGCAGTTCTTC.

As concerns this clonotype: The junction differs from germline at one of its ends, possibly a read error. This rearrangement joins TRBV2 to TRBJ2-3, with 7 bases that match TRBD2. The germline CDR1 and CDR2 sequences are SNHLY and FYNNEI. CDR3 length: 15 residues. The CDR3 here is CASSDSGLSTETQYF. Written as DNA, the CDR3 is TGTGCCAGCAGTGATAGCGGGCTTAGCACAGAGACGCAGTATTTT.

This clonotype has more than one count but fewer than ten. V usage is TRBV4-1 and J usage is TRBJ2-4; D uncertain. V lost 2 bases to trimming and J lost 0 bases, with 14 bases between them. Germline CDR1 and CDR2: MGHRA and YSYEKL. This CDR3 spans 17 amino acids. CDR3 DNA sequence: TGCGCCAGCAGCCAACGATCAAGCGACCTAGCCAAAAACATTCAGTACTTC. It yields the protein CASSQRSSDLAKNIQYF.

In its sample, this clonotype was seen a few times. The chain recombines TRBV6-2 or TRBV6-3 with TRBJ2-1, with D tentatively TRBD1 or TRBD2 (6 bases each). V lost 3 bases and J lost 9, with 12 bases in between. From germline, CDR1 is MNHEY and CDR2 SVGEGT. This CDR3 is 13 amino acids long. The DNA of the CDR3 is TGTGCCAGCAGTTATTCGGGGGCAAGTGAGCAGTTCTTC. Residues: CASSYSGASEQFF.

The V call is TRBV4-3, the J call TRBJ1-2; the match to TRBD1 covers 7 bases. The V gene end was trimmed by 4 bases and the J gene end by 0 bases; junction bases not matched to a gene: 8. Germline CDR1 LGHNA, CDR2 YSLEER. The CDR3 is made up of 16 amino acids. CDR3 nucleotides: TGCGCCAGCAGCCGCTCCCGGGACAGAACTAACTATGGCTACACCTTC. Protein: CASSRSRDRTNYGYTF.

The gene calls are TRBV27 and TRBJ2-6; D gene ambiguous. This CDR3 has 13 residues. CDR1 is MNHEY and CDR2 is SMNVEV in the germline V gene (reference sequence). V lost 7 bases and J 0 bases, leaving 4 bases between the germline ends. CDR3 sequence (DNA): TGTGCCAGCACCGACTCTGGGGCCAACGTCCTGACTTTC. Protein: CASTDSGANVLTF. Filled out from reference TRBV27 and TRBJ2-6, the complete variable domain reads EAQVTQNPRYLITVTGKKLTVTCSQNMNHEYMSWYRQDPGLGLRQIYYSMNVEVTDKGDVPEGYKVSRKEKRNFPLILESPSPNQTSLYFCASTDSGANVLTFGAGSRLTVL.

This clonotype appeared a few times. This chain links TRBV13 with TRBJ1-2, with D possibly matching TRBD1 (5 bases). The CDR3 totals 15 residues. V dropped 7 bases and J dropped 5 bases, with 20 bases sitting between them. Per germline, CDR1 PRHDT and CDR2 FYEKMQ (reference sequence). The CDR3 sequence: CASTAPGGVSYGYTF. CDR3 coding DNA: TGTGCCAGCACCGCCCCGGGGGGGGTTTCTTATGGCTACACCTTC.

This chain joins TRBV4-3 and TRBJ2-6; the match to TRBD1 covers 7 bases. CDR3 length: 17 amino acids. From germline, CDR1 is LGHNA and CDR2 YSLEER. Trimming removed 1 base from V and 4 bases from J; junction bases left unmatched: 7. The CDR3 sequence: CASSQAPTGMGANVLTF. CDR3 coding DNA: TGCGCCAGCAGCCAAGCCCCGACAGGGATGGGGGCCAACGTCCTGACTTTC.

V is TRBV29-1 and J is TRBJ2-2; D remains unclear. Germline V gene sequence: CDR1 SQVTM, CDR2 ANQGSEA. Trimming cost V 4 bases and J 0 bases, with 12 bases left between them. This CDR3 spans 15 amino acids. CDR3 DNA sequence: TGCAGCGTTGTCGCGAGCGTTACGAACACCGGGGAGCTGTTTTTT. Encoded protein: CSVVASVTNTGELFF.

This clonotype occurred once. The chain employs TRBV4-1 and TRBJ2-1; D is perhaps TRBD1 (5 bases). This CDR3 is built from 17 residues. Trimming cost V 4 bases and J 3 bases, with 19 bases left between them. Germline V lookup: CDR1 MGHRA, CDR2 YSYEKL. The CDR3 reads CASSPYFGAGIYNEQFF. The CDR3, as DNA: TGCGCCAGCAGCCCCTACTTTGGGGCAGGAATCTACAATGAGCAGTTCTTC.

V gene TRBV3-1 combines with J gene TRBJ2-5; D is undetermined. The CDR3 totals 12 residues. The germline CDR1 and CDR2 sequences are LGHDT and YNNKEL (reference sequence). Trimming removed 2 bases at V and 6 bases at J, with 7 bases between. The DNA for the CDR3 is TGTGCCAGCAGCCAAACCAAGAAGACCCAGTACTTC. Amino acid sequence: CASSQTKKTQYF.